This entry is about one T cell receptor beta chain. Its antigen remains undetermined. Qualities for individual bases were not recorded, and no much larger clone is one base off. According to the study, the label for this sample's time point signals: baseline before first vaccination. Vaccinee samples came from UK trials COV001 and COV002, including a single-blind randomized controlled phase 2/3 trial of AZD1222 (ChAdOx1 nCoV-19) in healthy adults. For TCRbeta chain sequencing, PBMC samples from trial participants were taken at day 0 and at day 28 after the second dose. This sample is part of a study of T cell responses to AZD1222 COVID-19 vaccine (dated by TCRdb to 2020 to 2023). Turning to the overall study: AZD1222 recipients given second doses at about 4 weeks or at about 12 weeks were pooled, since spike-specific TCR depth and breadth were not found to differ between the two schedules. TCR sequencing covered 230 or so trial participants: 207 given two doses of AZD1222 and 26 given two doses of MenACWY control vaccine. Trial participants were enrolled by age into 18-55, 56-69 and 70-plus year subgroups, with about 150, 28 and 57 TCR-sequenced participants respectively.

On the study overall, not on this receptor specifically: Participants were mostly white British and included more females than males, and it was suggested by the authors that clonal diversity may have been underestimated. Because no day 14 peak-response samples were available, repertoires were characterized only after the peak T cell response. In the small 56-69-year group, the increase in depth fell short of significance, most likely because of low power. A significant rise in spike-specific TCR breadth and depth was observed after two AZD1222 doses relative to day 0 and relative to MenACWY recipients. Conclusions about previously exposed vaccinees were limited because only six or seven AZD1222 recipients were SARS-CoV-2 seropositive at baseline. The whole spike protein was spanned by vaccine-associated CD4 TCRs, and dominant responses were seen in regions 160-218 and 743-854. Epitopes outside the regions mutated in the B.1.351 and B.1.1.7 variants were reportedly recognized by nearly half of the unique spike-specific TCRs.

The CDR3 regions of human TCRbeta chains were analyzed by immunosequencing. The study's processing was this. TCRs in the repertoires were matched against a reference library of SARS-CoV-2-specific TCRs that had been generated with the MIRA antigen-specificity platform. Breadth was defined as the fraction of unique TCRs that were SARS-CoV-2-associated, and depth was defined as the fraction of total T cells that were SARS-CoV-2-associated. Each spike-specific TCR was assigned to its reactive spike region and to a CD4 or CD8 class using the MIRA data. Log10-transformed breadth and depth values were compared by one-way ANOVA with Sidak's multiple comparisons tests. Here the immuneACCESS table is served through TCRdb, limited to in-frame sequences with V and J called. Missing clones are a known gap in these copies; in checked studies unresolved V genes cover under half, and the rest lacks a known reason. V, J and clone size derive from that table, while D and trimming were established from the DNA sequence. The sample table contains about 82,000 clones; only one count was recorded for 90% to 95% of them. Of the sample, about 5.2% falls within the top ten clones.

Sample: peripheral blood, taken on day 0 of AZD1222 vaccination. This TCR came from an adult in good health.

The CDR3 region reads CASSRADTQYF. The sequenced DNA: TGTGCCAGCAGCCGGGCAGATACGCAGTATTTT. The chain is assembled from TRBV7-2 and TRBJ2-3, with the D gene call left open. Trimming costs V 5 bases and J 4 bases, and their ends lie 4 bases apart. From the cysteine up to the phenylalanine, the CDR3 has a length of 11 residues. This entry keeps only the CDR3 DNA: 33 bases, framed from base 1. CDR1 and CDR2 are read off the germline V gene as SGHTA and FQGNSA.